This TCR beta chain was documented in a study of T cells in Graves' hyperthyroidism and ophthalmopathy. Study context: Peripheral blood collection took place at initial diagnosis, before any treatment.

The diagnostic basis comprised clinical symptoms, serum thyroxine and TRAb, thyroid ultrasound and orbital computed tomography. Using around 10 ml of fresh peripheral blood, PBMCs were prepared. RNA transcripts yielded amplified TCR beta CDR3 regions. TCR CDR3 underwent first-round RT-PCR with the HTBI primer set. In TCRdb, the multiplex PCR reads were re-called with MiXCR into one record per CDR3 protein. The repertoire holds more than 350,000 distinct CDR3 sequences, roughly 15% seen once, with about 20% in the top ten. The CDR3 totals 15 residues. Trimming removed 7 bases from V and 2 bases from J, with 15 bases in between. The germline gives CDR1 SNHLY, CDR2 FYNNEI. At least ten counts were recorded for this clonotype.

Sequencing was performed on blood. This clonotype was sampled from an older woman with Graves' ophthalmopathy. The chain uses TRBV2 and TRBJ1-5; D not resolved. The chain's CDR3 is CASTEVRAGNQPQHF. CDR3 DNA sequence: TGTGCCAGCACGGAGGTGAGGGCGGGCAATCAGCCCCAGCATTTT.